This T cell receptor beta chain appears in the sequencing data of a study of cytomegalovirus exposure and HLA in healthy donors. The CDR3 contains 17 residues. The junction had 5 bases not matched to a gene; V was cut back by 1 base and J by 4 bases. In germline, CDR1 is SNHLY, CDR2 FYNNEI. It was with 60 Vbeta and 13 Jbeta primers that the PCR ran. Using immunoSEQ multiplex PCR, the repertoire was profiled, and TCRdb retains in-frame clones only, with some absent. The sample consists of some 150,000 clones, 60% to 80% of them appearing once. This clone was seen only once. This chain uses TRBV2 with TRBJ2-6, with TRBD2 matching 9 bases. The sequenced material came from PBMCs. The sequence was collected from a female donor in good health and CMV-seronegative. CDR3 sequence reads: CASSEERGARGANVLTF. CDR3 nucleotides: TGTGCCAGCAGTGAAGAGCGGGGGGCCAGGGGGGCCAACGTCCTGACTTTC.